Each of the 18 T cell receptor beta chains below was sequenced from the same sample in a study of tumor and adjacent non-tumor tissue in lung cancer. This sample's RNA came from whole unsorted tissue. The library came from three nested PCR rounds adapted from ARM-PCR protocols. Each CDR3 protein gets one entry after TCRdb re-called the multiplex PCR reads with MiXCR. The sample yields about 120,000 distinct CDR3 sequences, 84% seen once. The sequenced sample consisted of lung tumor tissue. Source of these receptors: a man aged 70-80 years with non-small cell lung cancer.

Notes on this clonotype: Just one base apart from a much larger clone, this may be a read error. CDR3 protein: CPSTRQATDTQYF. The DNA for the CDR3 is TGCCCCAGCACAAGACAGGCCACAGATACGCAGTATTTT. This chain uses TRBV5-1 with TRBJ2-3; perhaps TRBD1 as D (6 bases). CDR3 length: 13 residues. CDR1 is SGHRS, CDR2 YFSETQ, per germline.

This clonotype is classed as medium-sized (0.01 to 0.1%). The rearrangement links TRBV11-2 to TRBJ2-2, with 8 bases fitting TRBD2. V shed 5 bases, J shed 7 bases, and the junction held 9 bases outside the gene matches. The CDR3 runs 15 residues. In germline, CDR1 is SGHAT, CDR2 FQNNGV. The CDR3, as DNA: TGTGCCAGCAGCATACACGGGGGGGCTGACGGGGAGCTGTTTTTT. Translating it yields CASSIHGGADGELFF. Using reference TRBV11-2 and TRBJ2-2 for the parts outside the CDR3, the full variable domain is EAGVAQSPRYKIIEKRQSVAFWCNPISGHATLYWYQQILGQGPKLLIQFQNNGVVDDSQLPKDRFSAERLKGVDSTLKIQPAKLEDSAVYLCASSIHGGADGELFFGEGSRLTVL.

About this clonotype: The junction departs from germline at one end; a sequencing error may be responsible. The genes are TRBV11-2 and TRBJ1-4; 8 bases match TRBD1. The CDR3 sequence is 14 residues long. Germline values: CDR1 SGHAT, CDR2 FQNNGV. The CDR3: CASSFDRGKEILFF. CDR3 nucleotides: TGTGCCAGCAGCTTTGACAGGGGAAAGGAAATACTGTTTTTT.

As concerns this clonotype: At one end the junction does not follow the germline gene, possibly because of a read error. The chain joins TRBV12-5 to TRBJ2-3; D is ambiguous. The CDR3 totals 12 residues. Germline V gives CDR1 LGHNT, CDR2 FRNRAP. The CDR3 region is CASGHSDGTQYF. CDR3 coding DNA: TGCGCTAGTGGTCACAGTGATGGTACGCAGTATTTT.

V is TRBV7-9 and J is TRBJ2-7, with D maybe TRBD1 (6 bases). Germline loops: CDR1 SEHNR, CDR2 FQNEAQ (reference sequence). The CDR3 contains 12 residues. The V end lost 7 bases, the J end lost 6 bases, and 13 bases lay between the germline ends. CDR3 in DNA: TGTGCCAGCAACTCCAGGGGCCTCGAGCAGTACTTC. Amino acids: CASNSRGLEQYF.

As regards this clonotype: One end of the junction is discordant with germline, which a read error may explain. This chain connects TRBV6-6 to TRBJ1-6; D call uncertain. CDR1 is MNHNY, CDR2 SVGAGI, per germline (reference sequence). The CDR3 contains 15 residues. The CDR3 is CASRKLQRVGSLLHF. The CDR3, as DNA: TGTGCCAGCAGGAAACTACAGCGGGTGGGTTCACTCCTCCACTTT.

This chain links TRBV20-1 with TRBJ2-2; no clear D gene. The CDR3 runs 17 residues. Looked up from germline, CDR1 is DFQATT and CDR2 is SNEGSKA (reference sequence). Deletions cut 2 bases from V and 4 bases from J, with 20 bases between. The CDR3 DNA follows: TGCAGTGCTAGAAGTGGAAGTGCAGGAGTGGGCACCGGGGAGCTGTTTTTT. Residues: CSARSGSAGVGTGELFF.

As regards this clonotype: A junction end diverges from the germline sequence, so it may reflect a read error. The V and J genes are TRBV28 and TRBJ1-1, with TRBD1 as a possible D gene (6 bases). The CDR3 runs 11 residues. Germline V gene data show CDR1 as MDHEN and CDR2 as SYDVKM. This chain's CDR3 is CASNPQGEAIF. The CDR3 region has the DNA TGTGCCAGCAATCCACAGGGTGAAGCTATCTTT.

Details on this clonotype: The junction departs from the called germline gene at one end, perhaps through a read error. In DNA form, the CDR3 reads TGTACCAGCAGCCAAACGGGGACGCAGTACTTC. It yields the protein CTSSQTGTQYF. The chain is built from TRBV14 and TRBJ2-5, with D perhaps matching TRBD1 or TRBD2 (5 bases each). The CDR3 length is 11 residues. Germline loops: CDR1 SGHDN, CDR2 FVKESK.

On this clonotype itself: Given a much more abundant clone one base away, this may be a read error. J is TRBJ2-1 and V is TRBV25-1; the D gene is possibly TRBD2 (5 bases). The CDR3 runs 15 residues. Trimming took 5 bases from V and 2 from J, leaving 13 bases between them. CDR1 and CDR2 from the germline V gene are MGHDK and SYGVNS. The CDR3 spells CASSKIIGAYNEQFF. The DNA of the CDR3 is TGTGCCAGCAGTAAAATTATCGGGGCCTACAATGAGCAGTTCTTC.

As regards this clonotype: One end of the junction is discordant with germline, which a read error may explain. V and J are TRBV5-6 and TRBJ2-4; perhaps TRBD2 as D (5 bases). The CDR3 extends over 19 amino acids. The germline gives CDR1 SGHDT, CDR2 YYEEEE. The CDR3 here is CARSLNRGAENLAKNIQYF. The CDR3 nucleotides are TGTGCCAGAAGCTTGAATCGGGGAGCGGAAAATTTAGCCAAAAACATTCAGTACTTT.

Turning to this clonotype: A junction boundary mismatches the germline segment, possibly from a read error. This chain joins TRBV11-2 and TRBJ1-4, with D unresolved. There are 15 residues in the CDR3. Germline assignment: CDR1 SGHAT and CDR2 FQNNGV. In DNA form, the CDR3 reads TGTGTCAGCAGTTCTAGAAGTGGCACTAATGAAAAACTGTTTTTT. This codes for CVSSSRSGTNEKLFF.

CDR3 bases: TGTGCCATCGTAAGGAGACTAGCAGGTTCTTACAAGCAGTACTTC. Translation gives CAIVRRLAGSYKQYF. The chain is built from TRBV6-5 and TRBJ2-7; 7 nucleotides agree with TRBD2. The germline V gene has CDR1 MNHEY and CDR2 SVGAGI. The CDR3 runs 15 residues. Trimming at V came to 10 bases and at J to 8 bases, leaving 20 bases not matched to a gene.

With respect to this clonotype: The junction shows a germline mismatch at one end, possibly a read error. The V gene is TRBV12-3 or TRBV12-4, the J gene TRBJ1-5; D is uncertain. The CDR3 sequence is 12 residues long. The CDR3 loop reads CTSSLANHSQHF. The CDR3 nucleotides read TGTACCAGCAGTTTAGCCAATCACTCCCAGCATTTT.

This clonotype is a singleton in its sample. An end of the junction does not agree with germline; a read error may underlie this. This chain links TRBV20-1 with TRBJ1-1, with 7 bases identical to TRBD1. The CDR3 is 14 residues long. Germline CDR1 reads DFQATT; CDR2 reads SNEGSKA (reference sequence). Here the CDR3 DNA reads TGCGGTGCCCAGACAGGGCCGGGGAACAGTGAAGCTTTCTTT. Translated: CGAQTGPGNSEAFF.

This sequence joins TRBV29-1 and TRBJ2-7; 10 bases map to TRBD2. J was trimmed by 2 bases and V by 6 bases; bases with no gene match: 10. The CDR3 is 15 residues long. Germline lookup yields CDR1 SQVTM and CDR2 ANQGSEA. The CDR3 spells CSVLGTSETTYEQYF. The CDR3 DNA reads TGCAGCGTGCTTGGGACTAGCGAGACTACCTACGAGCAGTACTTC.

Notes on this clonotype: One end of the junction does not line up with germline, which may come from a read error. This chain links TRBV29-1 with TRBJ2-1; tentatively, D is TRBD2 (6 bases). The germline gives CDR1 SQVTM, CDR2 ANQGSEA. The CDR3 is 15 amino acids. CDR3 nucleotides: TGCAGCGCCAAGCTAATCCGGACGGACTACAAAGAGCAGTGCTTC. Translating gives CSAKLIRTDYKEQCF.

This clonotype was observed a handful of times. One junction end disagrees with the germline gene, perhaps due to a read error. The genes are TRBV11-3 and TRBJ1-1; 7 nucleotides line up with TRBD1. This CDR3 spans 16 amino acids. Germline V gene sequence: CDR1 SGHNT, CDR2 YENEEA. The CDR3 reads CASSFRDRILNTETFF. CDR3 coding DNA: TGTGCCAGCAGCTTCCGGGACAGAATCCTGAATACTGAAACTTTCTTT.